The 16 T cell receptor beta chains below all came from one sample that was sequenced in a study of T cells after yellow fever vaccination. TCRdb called the 5' RACE reads again in MiXCR, with one record for every CDR3 protein. The sample holds more than 450,000 distinct CDR3 sequences; just over 20% are singletons and the top ten take around 17%. The sample here was PBMCs, taken roughly 20 days after the first yellow fever vaccination. The receptors were gathered from a man aged 18 to 29 who received the YFV17D yellow fever vaccine.

This chain uses TRBV15 with TRBJ2-1; D gene uncertain. CDR3 length equals 13 residues. CDR1 and CDR2 (germline): LNHNV, YYDKDF (reference sequence). The V gene lost 1 base and the J gene lost 6 bases, with 7 bases spanning the gap. The CDR3 protein is CATSRVGSNEQFF. In DNA form, the CDR3 reads TGTGCCACCAGCAGAGTCGGATCCAATGAGCAGTTCTTC.

This clonotype has ten or more counts. The chain is built from TRBV5-1 and TRBJ2-1, with 7 bases that match TRBD2. The CDR3 runs to 15 residues. Germline CDR1 is SGHRS and CDR2 is YFSETQ. The J segment lost 1 base and the V segment lost 4 bases, leaving 5 bases of the junction unmatched. The CDR3 region is CASSMTGLSYNEQFF. DNA of the CDR3: TGCGCCAGCAGCATGACGGGACTATCCTACAATGAGCAGTTCTTC.

This clonotype has only a few counts. CDR3 in DNA: TGTGCCAGCAAGACGGGAAATCAGCCCCAGCATTTT. Translated: CASKTGNQPQHF. The chain joins TRBV12-3 or TRBV12-4 to TRBJ1-5, with D unresolved. The CDR3 is made up of 12 amino acids. V gave up 7 bases and J gave up 4 bases, with 8 bases separating them.

This chain joins TRBV4-2 and TRBJ2-3; D possibly uses TRBD1 or TRBD2 (5 bases each). CDR1 LGHNA and CDR2 YNFKEQ come from the germline V gene. The CDR3 has 15 residues. The V and J ends lost 0 bases and 1 base respectively, with 8 bases between them. The CDR3, as DNA: TGTGCCAGCAGCCAAGATTGGGACCGCACAGATACGCAGTATTTT. This gives the protein CASSQDWDRTDTQYF.

This clonotype was seen many times. This rearrangement joins TRBV6-5 to TRBJ2-7; D is ambiguous. The V end was cut by 7 bases, the J end by 2 bases, with 12 bases between. Germline assignment: CDR1 MNHEY and CDR2 SVGAGI. The length of the CDR3 is 13 residues. The CDR3 is CASNSPATYEQYV. In DNA form, the CDR3 reads TGTGCCAGCAACAGCCCGGCCACCTACGAGCAGTACGTC.

The chain has TRBV7-2 and TRBJ2-7; 11 bases align to TRBD2. From germline, CDR1 is SGHTA and CDR2 FQGNSA. The trim removed 5 bases at V and 7 bases at J, leaving 10 bases unmatched. This CDR3 has 15 residues. In DNA, the CDR3 is TGTGCCAGCAGCGGTGGGACTAGCGGATGGGGGGAGCAGTACTTC. It codes for CASSGGTSGWGEQYF.

This clonotype has a count of ten or more. The chain carries TRBV7-3 and TRBJ1-6; D remains ambiguous. CDR3 length equals 14 residues. Trimming took off 5 bases at V and 10 bases at J, with 15 bases between the two ends. The V gene's germline CDR1 is SGHTA and CDR2 FQGTGA. The CDR3: CASSASGLGSPLHF. Here the CDR3 DNA reads TGTGCCAGCAGCGCATCAGGATTAGGATCACCCCTCCACTTT.

The chain carries TRBV30 and TRBJ2-7; D gene ambiguous. With 1 base removed from V and 4 bases from J, the gap between germline ends came to 8 bases. The CDR3 is made up of 12 amino acids. The germline gives CDR1 GTSNPN, CDR2 SVGIG (reference sequence). DNA of the CDR3: TGTGCCTGGAGTGGAGTTGTGTACGAGCAGTACTTC. It encodes CAWSGVVYEQYF.

This clonotype was counted between two and nine times. The chain is built from TRBV6-6 and TRBJ1-1, with D unresolved. This CDR3 is built from 11 residues. Looked up from germline, CDR1 is MNHNY and CDR2 is SVGAGI (reference sequence). Trimming stripped 1 base from V and 10 bases from J, with 7 bases between. Here the CDR3 DNA reads TGTGCCAGCAGTTACTATAAGGGAGCTTTCTTT. It encodes CASSYYKGAFF.

The V and J genes are TRBV2 and TRBJ2-7; 7 nucleotides match TRBD1. This CDR3 spans 13 amino acids. The trim removed 5 bases at V and 7 bases at J, leaving 8 bases unmatched. From germline, CDR1 is SNHLY and CDR2 FYNNEI. In DNA, the CDR3 is TGTGCCAGCAGTCGGAGCAGGGGGTATGAGCAGTACTTC. Residues: CASSRSRGYEQYF.

This clonotype has more than one count but fewer than ten. The chain employs TRBV7-2 and TRBJ1-1; D may be TRBD1 (5 bases). V was pared by 1 base and J by 2 bases, with 11 bases between. Germline CDR1 is SGHTA and CDR2 is FQGNSA. The CDR3 spans 15 residues. DNA of the CDR3: TGTGCCAGCAGCTTAGACCCGGGGCCTAACACTGAAGCTTTCTTT. Its translation is CASSLDPGPNTEAFF.

The V and J genes are TRBV19 and TRBJ2-1; D possibly corresponds to TRBD1 (5 bases). Germline V gene data show CDR1 as LNHDA and CDR2 as SQIVND (reference sequence). The CDR3 length is 14 residues. Deletions cut 6 bases from V and 5 bases from J, with 14 bases between. CDR3 loop: CASRNGQGNNEQFF. In nucleotides, the CDR3 is TGTGCCAGTAGAAATGGGCAGGGCAACAATGAGCAGTTCTTC.

This clonotype was seen many times. This chain links TRBV29-1 with TRBJ1-5; D remains unclear. V was cut by 7 bases and J by 0 bases, with 16 bases left in between. This CDR3 spans 15 amino acids. Germline lookup yields CDR1 SQVTM and CDR2 ANQGSEA. CDR3 in amino acids: CSDPGGPYSNQPQHF. In DNA, the CDR3 is TGCAGCGACCCCGGAGGACCTTATAGCAATCAGCCCCAGCATTTT.

The CDR3, as DNA: TGTGCCATCAGGAGGGCGGGCAGGAGCTCCTACGAGCAGTACGTC. This codes for CAIRRAGRSSYEQYV. This chain uses TRBV10-3 with TRBJ2-7; possible D gene TRBD2, 5 bases. Trimming left V 6 bases short and J 0 bases short, with 15 bases between. The CDR3 spans 15 residues. Germline V gene sequence: CDR1 ENHRY, CDR2 SYGVKD.

This clonotype was detected a few times. This chain links TRBV18 with TRBJ1-2; D is unresolved. Germline CDR1 reads KGHSH; CDR2 reads LQKENI. The CDR3 consists of 15 residues. Trimming cost V 2 bases and J 5 bases, with 15 bases left between them. The CDR3 bases are TGTGCCAGCTCACCAGCGGCAGGATCTGAATATGGCTACACCTTC. Amino acid sequence: CASSPAAGSEYGYTF.

This clonotype was seen more than once but under ten times. The rearrangement joins TRBV5-1 to TRBJ2-2; D tentatively fits TRBD1 or TRBD2 (6 bases each). CDR3 length equals 18 residues. Trimming left V 0 bases short and J 1 base short, with 16 bases between. The germline V gene encodes CDR1 SGHRS and CDR2 YFSETQ. The chain's CDR3 is CASSLASSGARNTGELFF. The CDR3 DNA reads as TGCGCCAGCAGCTTGGCCTCGTCGGGGGCTCGGAACACCGGGGAGCTGTTTTTT.